This T cell receptor (beta chain) was sequenced during a study of cytomegalovirus exposure and HLA in healthy donors (TCRdb year 2017). In terms of the full investigation: An earlier analysis of several hundred of the donors reported 250 to 350 Gb of sequence data and roughly 100 million unique TCR beta sequences from about 200 million T cells. An early release that covered roughly 600 HLA-typed donors contained about 300 gigabases of sequencing data and tens of millions of unique TCR sequences. Of the 350 to 400 genotyped donors, around 81% fell in the genetic ancestry cluster associated with self-reported Caucasian donors. The study aimed to test whether cataloging public T cell receptors could reveal signatures of past pathogen exposure. The study profiled the T cell repertoires of 500 to 800 subjects by immunosequencing and related them to cytomegalovirus serostatus. In addition to the first cohort of several hundred subjects, a separate validation cohort of 100 to 150 different subjects was used. To predict cytomegalovirus infection status, the study combined high-throughput TCR immunosequencing, statistical association of individual TCRs with disease status, and machine learning. To study patterns of TCR occurrence, a later analysis re-analyzed previously published TCR beta repertoires from several hundred donors and added high-resolution HLA genotyping. Rather than using new phenotypic data, the later analysis identified candidate immune exposures from TCR beta sequences and from how often those sequences occurred across donors. An earlier analysis of around 540 of the donors applied high-throughput TCR beta sequencing to assess whether each TCR beta V gene segment acted as functional or pseudogenic. Donor age, sex, ethnicity and CMV serostatus were compiled alongside the repertoire data. A later genetic analysis used genome-wide SNP genotypes for about 60% of the roughly 700 donors, treating that subset as a discovery cohort. Every repertoire in the discovery cohort had been generated on one and the same sequencing platform. HLA typing covered class I and class II loci at four-digit resolution. The number of donors typed differed by locus, with 629-630 for A, B, C, DRB1 and DQB1, roughly 520 for DQA1, approximately 570 for DPA1, and about 450 for DPB1. Roughly 5 DR-DQ haplotypes were handled as single units for association and clustering, since linkage in the cohort was strong. Among about 400 genotyped donors of the cohort, an average of approximately 220,000 unique TCR beta nucleotide sequences was sequenced per donor, of which roughly 18% were non-productive.

Study-wide conclusions, independent of this receptor: In the study, some 160 TCR beta chains were listed as associated with cytomegalovirus. In a later genetic analysis, a missense DCLRE1C variant was associated with V-gene and J-gene trimming of TCR beta chains, and the association was replicated in an independent cohort. A cluster of highly shared sequence variants was judged likely to be a technical artifact of the sequencing pipeline. In an earlier analysis of a few hundred of the donors, most TCR beta V segments were observed in productive rearrangements about 87% or about 30% of the time, broadly matching IMGT annotations. For the cohort, immune exposure information was limited to CMV serostatus. It was suggested by the authors that the approach could potentially be generalized to other disease states and immunological phenotypes. Cytomegalovirus status was reported to be diagnosed by the classifier with high specificity and sensitivity in both the original and validation cohorts. When HLA alleles, especially DR and DQ, strongly co-occurred, attributing TCR associations to individual alleles was difficult. A later analysis found that HLA-associated TCR beta chains were more clonally expanded and had lower generation probabilities than equally common non-associated chains. Specific HLA alleles were associated with 15,000 to 20,000 TCR beta sequences at a false discovery rate of 0.05 in a later analysis. A further reported finding was that TCR beta sequences accurately predicted the HLA-A and HLA-B alleles for most subjects in the first cohort. According to a later analysis, TCR association rates differed among HLA loci, with DRB1 alleles showing the most associated TCRs and HLA-C alleles showing the fewest. In this cohort, only TCR beta chains were sequenced, and detectable features were limited by the absence of alpha or paired-chain data. Most CMV-associated TCR beta chains appeared to be HLA-restricted in a later analysis, and the HLA associations seemed to be driven largely by CMV exposure. Across donors, most TCR sequences were observed very rarely, whereas some public TCRs were present in many individuals. The earlier analysis of around 600 of the donors excluded around 17 rarely observed V segments, including chromosome 9 orphons, because counts were too low. In a later analysis, several top co-occurrence clusters were reported to appear linked to parvovirus B19, influenza, CMV and Epstein-Barr virus. A few of the identified cytomegalovirus-associated TCR beta chains were confirmed in vitro to be specific for cytomegalovirus antigens. Because HLA typing was unavailable for some donors at each locus, only the typed subset was used in association tests. In a later genetic analysis, fewer N-insertions in productive TCRs were reported among donors in an Asian-associated ancestry cluster than the approximately 710-donor mean. Roughly uniform sequencing depth across donors was assumed in presence/absence analyses, although this assumption may not hold. Correlated functional status among segregating V segments might reflect linkage disequilibrium, but an unknown experimental factor could not be ruled out.

The cohort was made up of approximately 670 healthy bone marrow donors. At the time of sampling, all cohort members were nominally healthy, though unrecorded immune exposures were likely present. The donor tested CMV seronegative, placing the donor among the roughly 400 seronegative members of the cohort. Each donor provided a peripheral blood sample, and peripheral blood mononuclear cells were used for TCR beta sequencing. The Qiagen DNeasy Blood Extraction Kit was used to extract genomic DNA from the blood cell samples. Receptors were amplified or captured by the immunoSEQ multiplex PCR assay. A mixture of 60 forward primers for TCR Vbeta segments and 13 reverse primers for TCR Jbeta segments was used in the multiplex PCR. The CDR3 region of rearranged TCR beta genes was amplified from genomic DNA by a multiplex PCR assay. On the Illumina HiSeq System, the amplified TCR beta libraries were sequenced as 87-base-pair reads. The authors' analysis ran thus. A later analysis counted about 80 million unique TCR beta chains across the 500 to 850 repertoires, and 9 million to 14 million of these chains were shared by at least two donors. A nearest-neighbor algorithm error-corrected the raw reads and collapsed the reads into unique sequences, merging closely related sequences to remove PCR and sequencing errors. V, D and J gene segments were assigned by aligning CDR3 sequences to IMGT reference sequences. For a sequence to be retained, at least a six-nucleotide match to both a V gene segment and a J gene segment was required. Rearrangements were classified as productive when the CDR3 lacked stop codons and remained in frame with V and J, and all other rearrangements were classified as non-productive. Following IMGT convention, CDR3 was defined as the stretch from the second conserved V-encoded cysteine up to the conserved J-encoded phenylalanine. The earlier analysis of 587 of the donors excluded sequences that lacked an unambiguous match to a single V gene segment. An earlier analysis of a few hundred of the donors called V segments functional above 56.7% productive rearrangements and segregating when the between-donor standard deviation exceeded 5%. A statistical classification framework was developed to diagnose cytomegalovirus status using the catalog of TCR beta chain sequences. A later analysis assigned V and J genes by comparing TCR nucleotide sequences with IMGT/GENE-DB human TR gene sequences. A later analysis assigned CDR3 sequences and most-parsimonious VDJ recombination scenarios with the TCRdist pipeline. In a later analysis, every TCR beta chain was defined by the combination of its CDR3 amino acid sequence and its V-gene family, and reads without a unique V-gene family were dropped. To address suspected cross-contamination and a sequencing artifact, a later analysis removed roughly 580 highly shared, low-generation-probability nucleotide sequences. A later analysis calculated a clonal expansion index for each public chain from normalized within-repertoire ranks of inferred template counts. In a later analysis, generation probabilities were computed with a VDJ recombination model fitted to out-of-frame rearrangements, and the resulting probabilities were checked against IGoR. In a later analysis, hypergeometric tests were used to score TCR-TCR, TCR-HLA and TCR-CMV co-occurrence, with a repertoire-size bias correction applied to TCR pairs. To estimate false discovery rates, a later analysis permuted the HLA or CMV assignments 20 times. A later analysis grouped co-occurring TCRs with DBSCAN, adding TCRdist sequence similarity when clustering within HLA-allele-positive subsets. For co-occurrence clustering, repertoires with fewer than 30,000 or more than 120,000 public chains were excluded, along with roughly 5 repertoires with anomalous nucleotide sharing. This immuneACCESS table, as held by TCRdb, lists in-frame sequences with V and J called but not all clones. Of the missing ones, under half trace to an unresolved V gene in checked studies; the others have no known cause. That table gives V, J and clone size, and the DNA gave D and trimming. The sample table holds roughly 150,000 clones, of which 65% to 85% were seen once. The ten largest clones add up to more than 1% of the sample.

In regard to this clone: Its antigen is currently not known. Per-base quality was not reported, and no clone a single base away is much larger than it.

The sample consisted of PBMCs. The TCR sequence derives from a boy aged 2 to 9 in good health and CMV-seronegative.

The CDR3 region: CASSKESTNEKLFF. The DNA sequence is as follows: TGTGCCAGCAGCAAGGAGTCAACTAATGAAAAACTGTTTTTT. Recombination connected TRBV21-1 to TRBJ1-4. TRBV21-1 is deemed a pseudogene. The CDR3 runs 14 amino acids, cysteine and phenylalanine included. The entry retains the CDR3 DNA only, 42 bases that are in frame from base 1.